Included here is one T cell receptor (beta chain) sequence, with context. These data belong to a study of T cell changes during pregnancy in multiple sclerosis. The CDR3 is 17 amino acids. Germline CDR1 reads SGDLS; CDR2 reads YYNGEE. J lost 2 bases, V lost 2 bases, and 8 bases had no gene match. Profiled with immunoSEQ multiplex PCR; TCRdb holds only in-frame clones, not every one. The top ten hold roughly 1.2% of the sample, which has approximately 41,000 clones, nearly 90% seen once. The rearrangement links TRBV9 to TRBJ1-3; 9 bases align to TRBD1. The receptor comes from a female donor with multiple sclerosis, enrolled in a pregnancy study. The sequencing used CD4+ T cells from peripheral blood mononuclear cells, collected in the first trimester of pregnancy. CDR3: CASSVLGTGRPGNTIYF. CDR3 nucleotides: TGTGCCAGCAGCGTGCTTGGGACAGGGCGGCCTGGAAACACCATATATTTT.